These 32 T cell receptor beta chains were sequenced from one sample in a study of metastatic and nonmetastatic thyroid tumors. Thyroid surgery took place with no prior treatment in any patient. MiXCR reprocessed the PCR reads for TCRdb. The sample includes around 34,000 clones, less than 20% of them seen just once. Sequencing was carried out using blood. All receptors derive from a female donor with papillary thyroid cancer or a benign thyroid nodule (not recorded which). Some clones in this sample may be carry-over from other donors' samples.

In this sample, this clone turned up a few times. Relative to the germline gene, one junction end is altered; a read error may explain this. This chain joins TRBV6-1 and TRBJ1-1; unclear D gene. The CDR3 is 15 residues long. CDR1 and CDR2 (germline): MNHNS, SASEGT. The CDR3 DNA reads TGTGTCAGCATCACCGGGAGCTCGGGCAACCGGGAAGCTTTCTTT. Its translation: CVSITGSSGNREAFF.

At least ten counts were recorded for this clone. The rearrangement joins TRBV7-9 to TRBJ1-4; 7 bases line up with TRBD1. Germline CDR1 SEHNR, CDR2 FQNEAQ (reference sequence). The CDR3 is made up of 16 amino acids. V was pared by 3 bases and J by 0 bases, with 4 bases of the junction left unmatched. The DNA of the CDR3 is TGTGCCAGCAGCTTGGGGACAGTTGCAACTAATGAAAAACTGTTTTTT. Amino acids: CASSLGTVATNEKLFF.

In its sample, this clone was seen many times. V gene TRBV15 combines with J gene TRBJ2-1, with D maybe TRBD2 (6 bases). With 4 bases removed from V and 6 bases from J, the gap between germline ends came to 16 bases. CDR3 size: 15 residues. Germline lookup yields CDR1 LNHNV and CDR2 YYDKDF (reference sequence). The CDR3 spells CATSISSDGSNEQFF. The DNA for the CDR3 is TGTGCCACCAGCATCTCTAGCGATGGAAGCAATGAGCAGTTCTTC.

This clone showed up many times. The chain uses TRBV29-1 and TRBJ2-7, with D hard to call. V gave up 8 bases and J gave up 9 bases, with 8 bases separating them. CDR1 is SQVTM, CDR2 ANQGSEA, per germline. The CDR3 extends over 8 amino acids. The CDR3 nucleotides read TGCAGCCCTGTACGGCAGTACTTC. Its protein product is CSPVRQYF.

This clone showed up just a few times. Possible read error: a much larger clone is one base away. Other DNA sequences in the sample encode the same CDR3. The V gene is TRBV28, the J gene TRBJ2-1; D is ambiguous. The CDR3 is 11 amino acids. In germline, CDR1 is MDHEN, CDR2 SYDVKM. CDR3 coding DNA: TGTGCCAGCAGTTTAACGACTGAGCACTTCTTC. This translates into CASSLTTEHFF. Drawing the rest from reference TRBV28 and TRBJ2-1, the complete variable domain is DVKVTQSSRYLVKRTGEKVFLECVQDMDHENMFWYRQDPGLGLRLIYFSYDVKMKEKGDIPEGYSVSREKKERFSLILESASTNQTSMYLCASSLTTEHFFGPGTRLTVL.

About this clone: A read error is likely, as this CDR3 ends without the conserved phenylalanine or tryptophan. The chain combines TRBV6-1 with TRBJ2-7, with 8 nucleotides matching TRBD1. The germline CDR1 and CDR2 sequences are MNHNS and SASEGT. This CDR3 contains 16 residues. The CDR3 DNA sequence: TGTACCAGCAGTGGGTCCCTCGACAGGGGACTCTACGAGCAGTACCTC. Translated: CTSSGSLDRGLYEQYL.

This clone was counted only a few times. The chain carries TRBV27 and TRBJ2-7; D is unclear. The CDR3 is 12 amino acids. Looked up from germline, CDR1 is MNHEY and CDR2 is SMNVEV (reference sequence). V was pared by 11 bases and J by 2 bases, with 13 bases between. CDR3 amino acids: CAGSVSTYEQYF. The CDR3, as DNA: TGTGCCGGAAGCGTGTCTACCTACGAGCAGTACTTC.

Ten or more counts support this clone. The CDR3 here is CSAGTGELETQYF. DNA of the CDR3: TGCAGTGCCGGGACAGGGGAATTGGAGACCCAGTACTTC. The gene calls are TRBV20-1 and TRBJ2-5; TRBD1 matches at 10 bases. CDR1 and CDR2 from the germline V gene are DFQATT and SNEGSKA (reference sequence). The CDR3 contains 13 residues. The J segment lost 5 bases and the V segment lost 6 bases, leaving 6 bases of the junction unmatched.

This clone was counted at least ten times. V is TRBV9 and J is TRBJ2-5; no reliable D call. Trimming stripped 4 bases from V and 3 bases from J, with 19 bases between. Germline V gene data show CDR1 as SGDLS and CDR2 as YYNGEE. This CDR3 has 16 residues. Written as DNA, the CDR3 is TGTGCCAGCAGCCGCTCTATAGCTATGGGCGAAGAGACCCAGTACTTC. Amino acids: CASSRSIAMGEETQYF.

In this sample, this clone turned up a few times. A single base separates this from a much larger clone, so it may be a read error. The chain's CDR3 is CASRGENIKYF. Written as DNA, the CDR3 is TGTGCCAGCAGAGGAGAAAACATTAAGTACTTC. The chain recombines TRBV12-3 or TRBV12-4 with TRBJ2-4; D not certain. The CDR3 totals 11 residues.

This clone showed up many times. One end of the junction does not line up with germline, which may come from a read error. The chain has TRBV5-6 and TRBJ1-2; weak D call: TRBD1 (5 bases). The CDR3 is 13 residues long. Germline CDR1 SGHDT, CDR2 YYEEEE. The CDR3 DNA follows: TGTGCCAGCAGCGCCGGGACCTCCTATAGCTACACCTTC. Translated: CASSAGTSYSYTF.

The chain uses TRBV4-1 and TRBJ2-5; D perhaps matches TRBD2 (6 bases). Trimming cost V 1 base and J 3 bases, with 21 bases left between them. CDR1 MGHRA and CDR2 YSYEKL come from the germline V gene. The CDR3 length is 18 residues. The CDR3 DNA is TGCGCCAGCAGCCAAGTACCCGGAGCTAGCGTGAACAAAGAGACCCAGTACTTC. The encoded protein is CASSQVPGASVNKETQYF.

Points on this clone: One end of the junction fails to match germline, which may point to a read error. J is TRBJ1-2 and V is TRBV11-2; D is possibly TRBD1 (6 bases). In germline, CDR1 is SGHAT, CDR2 FQNNGV. CDR3 length: 13 amino acids. This chain's CDR3 is CASSADRNYCYTF. CDR3 DNA sequence: TGTGCCAGCAGCGCTGACAGGAACTATTGCTACACCTTC.

This clone was picked up many times. The chain recombines TRBV7-2 with TRBJ2-2; 11 nucleotides line up with TRBD2. The V segment lost 5 bases and the J segment 6 bases; nucleotides outside the gene matches: 11. The CDR3 covers 17 residues. Germline CDR1 reads SGHTA; CDR2 reads FQGNSA. The CDR3: CASSRLGLAETAGELFF. In DNA form, the CDR3 reads TGTGCCAGCAGCCGATTGGGACTAGCGGAGACAGCCGGGGAGCTGTTTTTT.

The V gene is TRBV6-1, the J gene TRBJ1-3; no firm D call. CDR3 length equals 12 residues. Germline CDR1 reads MNHNS; CDR2 reads SASEGT. V was clipped by 8 bases and J by 1 base, with 6 bases between them. CDR3 sequence (DNA): TGTGCCAGCGATCTTTCTGGAAACACCATATATTTT. Protein sequence: CASDLSGNTIYF.

A note on this clone: Germline is not matched at one junction end, which may reflect a read error. The chain carries TRBV11-1 and TRBJ2-1, with a possible D match to TRBD1 (6 bases). Germline V gene sequence: CDR1 SGHAT, CDR2 FQDESV (reference sequence). The CDR3 runs to 16 residues. CDR3 protein: CASILGTQVPYNEQFF. The CDR3 DNA reads TGTGCCAGCATCTTAGGGACACAGGTACCCTACAATGAGCAGTTCTTC.

This clone was picked up a small number of times. This chain connects TRBV6-2 or TRBV6-3 to TRBJ2-3; 12 positions agree with TRBD2. Losses at the gene ends were 6 bases for V and 5 bases for J; bases not matched to a gene: 15. The CDR3 runs 18 residues. Germline-derived CDR1 and CDR2 are MNHEY and SVGEGT. This CDR3 reads CASRGGAPVLAGGDTQYF. The CDR3, as DNA: TGTGCCAGCAGGGGTGGGGCACCGGTACTAGCGGGAGGAGATACGCAGTATTTT.

This clone has at least ten counts. The V gene is TRBV6-2 or TRBV6-3, the J gene TRBJ1-5; D is uncertain. With 7 bases removed from V and 3 bases from J, the gap between germline ends came to 10 bases. Per germline, CDR1 MNHEY and CDR2 SVGEGT. The CDR3 runs 13 residues. The CDR3 protein is CASKRGHNQPQHF. CDR3 nucleotides: TGTGCCAGCAAGAGAGGGCACAATCAGCCCCAGCATTTT.

At least ten counts were recorded for this clone. The chain recombines TRBV6-1 with TRBJ1-2; D is possibly TRBD1 (5 bases). V lost 1 base and J 4 bases, leaving 13 bases between the germline ends. From germline, CDR1 is MNHNS and CDR2 SASEGT. This CDR3 has 15 residues. CDR3 in amino acids: CASSEDAGGGYGYTF. CDR3 DNA: TGTGCCAGCAGTGAAGATGCGGGGGGAGGCTATGGCTACACCTTC.

As concerns this clone: A read error may explain this, as a much larger clone is one base away. For the CDR3, the DNA is TGTGCCAGCAGTTTGGTGTGGGTAAATCAGCCCCAGCATTTT. Its protein product is CASSLVWVNQPQHF. The V gene is TRBV27, the J gene TRBJ1-5, with no clear D. Germline CDR1 MNHEY, CDR2 SMNVEV (reference sequence). Trimming took off 3 bases at V and 4 bases at J, with 10 bases between the two ends. CDR3 length: 14 residues.

This clone was seen only a few times. This may stem from a read error, because a much larger clone lies one nucleotide away. Within the sample, other DNA sequences also encode this same CDR3. The rearrangement uses TRBV12-3 or TRBV12-4 and TRBJ1-4, with 7 bases matching TRBD1. V was pared by 5 bases and J by 7 bases, with 7 bases of the junction left unmatched. The length of the CDR3 is 14 residues. CDR3 sequence reads: CASSPGTGVEKLFF. In DNA, the CDR3 is TGTGCCAGCAGTCCCGGTACAGGGGTTGAAAAACTGTTTTTT.

Many counts were recorded for this clone. V usage is TRBV19 and J usage is TRBJ1-5; D may be TRBD1 (5 bases). The V gene lost 1 base and the J gene lost 1 base, with 11 bases spanning the gap. This CDR3 contains 16 residues. The V gene's germline CDR1 is LNHDA and CDR2 SQIVND (reference sequence). As DNA, the CDR3 is TGTGCCAGTAGTATAGTCCCGGGACGGAGCAATCAGCCCCAGCATTTT. This translates into CASSIVPGRSNQPQHF.

The rearrangement uses TRBV2 and TRBJ2-1; D call uncertain. The CDR3 runs 14 residues. V lost 2 bases, J lost 9 bases, and 14 bases lay in between. Germline CDR1 and CDR2: SNHLY and FYNNEI. CDR3 DNA: TGTGCCAGCAGTGAATCTATGGGGTCGTCTGAGCAGTTCTTC. This translates into CASSESMGSSEQFF.

This clone was seen at least ten times. The rearrangement uses TRBV12-3 or TRBV12-4 and TRBJ1-2, with 10 bases fitting TRBD1. The CDR3 loop spans 16 amino acids. V dropped 3 bases and J dropped 5; count of bases not matched to a gene: 9. This CDR3 is CASSLRQGAGRYGYTF. CDR3 sequence (DNA): TGTGCCAGCAGTTTGCGACAGGGGGCGGGTAGATATGGCTACACCTTC.

Turning to this clone: One end of the junction is discordant with germline, which a read error may explain. This chain links TRBV7-3 with TRBJ2-2; perhaps TRBD2 as D (5 bases). This CDR3 spans 13 amino acids. Germline-derived CDR1 and CDR2 are SGHTA and FQGTGA. The CDR3 is CASSSHPTGDLFF. The CDR3 DNA follows: TGTGCCAGCAGTTCACACCCCACCGGGGATCTGTTTTTT.

This clone occurred many times. The chain joins TRBV19 to TRBJ1-1; D is ambiguous. The V gene's germline CDR1 is LNHDA and CDR2 SQIVND (reference sequence). The CDR3 has 13 amino acids. Trimming pared 6 bases from V and 0 bases from J, leaving 8 bases between. CDR3 amino acids: CASSIQMNTEAFF. The CDR3 coding sequence is TGTGCCAGTAGCATTCAGATGAACACTGAAGCTTTCTTT. The full variable domain, its missing parts supplied by reference TRBV19 and TRBJ1-1, is DGGITQSPKYLFRKEGQNVTLSCEQNLNHDAMYWYRQDPGQGLRLIYYSQIVNDFQKGDIAEGYSVSREKKESFPLTVTSAQKNPTAFYLCASSIQMNTEAFFGQGTRLTVV.

This clone showed up many times. The rearrangement links TRBV7-2 to TRBJ2-7, with D unclear. V gave up 6 bases and J gave up 6 bases, with 15 bases separating them. The germline V gene has CDR1 SGHTA and CDR2 FQGNSA. CDR3 length equals 13 residues. The CDR3 nucleotides are TGTGCCAGCAGTCCTGGCCTTTCCCTCGAGCAGTACTTC. Translation gives CASSPGLSLEQYF.

The chain recombines TRBV4-2 with TRBJ2-2; D remains unclear. Per germline, CDR1 LGHNA and CDR2 YNFKEQ. The V and J ends lost 4 bases and 8 bases respectively, with 14 bases between them. CDR3 length: 14 amino acids. The CDR3 spells CASSRLDITGELFF. CDR3 coding DNA: TGTGCCAGCAGCCGTCTAGATATCACGGGGGAGCTGTTTTTT.

In this sample, this clone turned up many times. This chain links TRBV20-1 with TRBJ2-2; 12 bases align to TRBD2. The trim removed 3 bases at V and 9 bases at J, leaving 5 bases unmatched. The V gene's germline CDR1 is DFQATT and CDR2 SNEGSKA (reference sequence). The length of the CDR3 is 14 residues. The CDR3 DNA follows: TGCAGTGCTAGCCCTAGCGGGAGGGCCAGGGAGCTGTTTTTT. Amino acid sequence: CSASPSGRARELFF.

This clone was seen many times. Just one base apart from a much larger clone, this may be a read error. J is TRBJ2-1 and V is TRBV15, with D perhaps matching TRBD1 (8 bases). The CDR3 is 16 residues long. Germline V lookup: CDR1 LNHNV, CDR2 YYDKDF (reference sequence). Trimming took off 0 bases at V and 9 bases at J, with 18 bases between the two ends. This CDR3 reads CATSRENLQGGTEQFF. As DNA, the CDR3 is TGTGCCACCAGCAGAGAGAATTTACAGGGGGGGACTGAGCAGTTCTTC.

The table lists this clone with many counts. The chain recombines TRBV28 with TRBJ2-7, with a tentative D call TRBD2 (5 bases). The CDR3 sequence is 13 residues long. V was pared by 6 bases and J by 0 bases, with 9 bases between. Germline CDR1 reads MDHEN; CDR2 reads SYDVKM. CDR3 nucleotide sequence: TGTGCCAGCAGCCGGGGAACCTCCTACGAGCAGTACTTC. It is translated as CASSRGTSYEQYF.

This clone occurred many times. J is TRBJ1-2 and V is TRBV4-1, with no clear D. Germline V gives CDR1 MGHRA, CDR2 YSYEKL. The CDR3 consists of 15 residues. The V and J ends lost 0 bases and 8 bases respectively, with 16 bases between them. The CDR3 DNA reads TGCGCCAGCAGCCAAGATTACCAGATCCTGCGGGGCTACACCTTC. It encodes CASSQDYQILRGYTF.